Included here is one T cell receptor (beta chain) sequence, with context. The antigen is unknown. The data are from a study of monozygotic twins with inflammatory bowel disease. Study-wide findings and caveats: Repertoires of patients may have been made more variable by differing immunosuppressive treatments.

No DNA is given; TCRdb re-called the 5' RACE reads and lists each CDR3 protein once. The table lists around 380,000 distinct CDR3 sequences. Sequencing was done on a sample of blood. This sequence originates from a human donor with ulcerative colitis or Crohn's disease, or a healthy co-twin of an affected twin (not recorded which).

CDR3 amino acids: CASSGATGGVGNSPLHF. This rearrangement joins TRBV9 to TRBJ1-6; the D call from TCRdb, TRBD1, cannot be confirmed without DNA. CDR3 length equals 17 residues. Germline CDR1 SGDLS, CDR2 YYNGEE.